One and the same sample provided the 9 T cell receptor beta chains below, sequenced in a study of T cell repertoires in cytomegalovirus infection. No antigen has been assigned to these receptors. TCRdb re-called the reads with MiXCR, one entry per CDR3 protein. The data show under 120,000 distinct CDR3 sequences, with approximately 45% seen just once and about 74% held by the top ten. This specimen consisted of CD8+ T cells from cultured PBMCs, obtained from culture after CMV antigen stimulation. The origin of the receptors is a human donor in good health (CMV status not recorded). Some clones in this sample may be carry-over from other donors' samples.

In its sample, this clonotype was seen a few times. The chain joins TRBV2 to TRBJ2-5; no clear D. Between the trimmed V and J ends, which lost 7 bases and 2 bases, there was a span of 17 bases. This CDR3 is 15 amino acids long. Per the germline V gene, CDR1 is SNHLY and CDR2 is FYNNEI. In nucleotides, the CDR3 is TGTGCCAGCAACTTCCCCCCGGTGGGACAAGAGACCCAGTACTTC. Encoded protein: CASNFPPVGQETQYF. Filled out from reference TRBV2 and TRBJ2-5, the complete variable domain reads EPEVTQTPSHQVTQMGQEVILRCVPISNHLYFYWYRQILGQKVEFLVSFYNNEISEKSEIFDDQFSVERPDGSNFTLKIRSTKLEDSAMYFCASNFPPVGQETQYFGPGTRLLVL.

The rearrangement uses TRBV12-3 or TRBV12-4 and TRBJ1-1; D might be TRBD1 (6 bases). The germline V and J ends were trimmed by 8 bases and 11 bases, with 15 bases remaining between them. The CDR3 has 11 amino acids. The chain's CDR3 is CASLLGGSAFF. As DNA, the CDR3 is TGTGCCAGCCTACTAGGGGGGAGTGCTTTCTTT.

This clonotype has a handful of counts. This chain connects TRBV30 to TRBJ2-2; no clear D gene. This CDR3 is built from 15 residues. The V gene's germline CDR1 is GTSNPN and CDR2 SVGIG (reference sequence). V lost 0 bases, J lost 3 bases, and 11 bases lay in between. The CDR3 loop is CAWSVGDGYTGELFF. The CDR3, as DNA: TGTGCCTGGAGTGTAGGCGACGGTTACACCGGGGAGCTGTTTTTT.

This clonotype was counted once. This chain connects TRBV7-2 to TRBJ2-3, with 9 bases aligning to TRBD2. V shed 4 bases, J shed 4 bases, and the junction held 6 bases outside the gene matches. Germline V gene data show CDR1 as SGHTA and CDR2 as FQGNSA. There are 15 residues in the CDR3. CDR3 DNA: TGTGCCAGCAGCTCACGGACTAGCGCCCCAGATACGCAGTATTTT. Protein product: CASSSRTSAPDTQYF.

The V gene is TRBV12-3 or TRBV12-4, the J gene TRBJ2-7, with 9 bases fitting TRBD1. V gave up 5 bases and J gave up 5 bases; unmatched junction bases: 13. The CDR3 extends over 16 amino acids. This chain's CDR3 is CASSGYSGQGYHEQYF. CDR3 DNA sequence: TGTGCCAGCAGTGGGTATTCGGGACAGGGATACCACGAGCAGTACTTC.

There are a few counts of this clonotype. This chain uses TRBV7-2 with TRBJ1-6; D gene ambiguous. The V and J ends lost 7 bases and 2 bases respectively, with 18 bases between them. CDR1 is SGHTA and CDR2 is FQGNSA in the germline V gene. The CDR3 is 17 residues long. CDR3 bases: TGTGCCAGCAACCTCTATACCGCAGCCGCCTATAATTCACCCCTCCACTTT. Translated: CASNLYTAAAYNSPLHF.

V and J are TRBV15 and TRBJ1-5; the D gene is possibly TRBD1 (5 bases). Germline V gene lookup returns CDR1 LNHNV and CDR2 YYDKDF (reference sequence). The length of the CDR3 is 16 residues. The V gene lost 7 bases and the J gene lost 0 bases, with 16 bases spanning the gap. This CDR3 reads CATNSEGPYSNQPQHF. In nucleotides, the CDR3 is TGTGCCACCAATTCCGAGGGGCCCTATAGCAATCAGCCCCAGCATTTT.

This clonotype has only a few counts. J is TRBJ2-7 and V is TRBV6-2 or TRBV6-3; a weak D match, TRBD1 (5 bases). Germline V gene sequence: CDR1 MNHEY, CDR2 SVGEGT. The CDR3 length is 13 residues. The V end was cut by 8 bases, the J end by 1 base, with 12 bases between. Written as DNA, the CDR3 is TGTGCCAGCCTTGGACACCGATCCTACGAGCAGTACTTC. Translation: CASLGHRSYEQYF.

The chain is built from TRBV11-2 and TRBJ2-5; 8 bases map to TRBD2. Unmatched junction bases numbered 9, after V lost 5 bases and J lost 1 base. CDR3 size: 16 residues. Looked up from germline, CDR1 is SGHAT and CDR2 is FQNNGV. Here the CDR3 DNA reads TGTGCCAGCAGCCACTATGCGGGGGGCTTCCAAGAGACCCAGTACTTC. Translated, it gives CASSHYAGGFQETQYF.